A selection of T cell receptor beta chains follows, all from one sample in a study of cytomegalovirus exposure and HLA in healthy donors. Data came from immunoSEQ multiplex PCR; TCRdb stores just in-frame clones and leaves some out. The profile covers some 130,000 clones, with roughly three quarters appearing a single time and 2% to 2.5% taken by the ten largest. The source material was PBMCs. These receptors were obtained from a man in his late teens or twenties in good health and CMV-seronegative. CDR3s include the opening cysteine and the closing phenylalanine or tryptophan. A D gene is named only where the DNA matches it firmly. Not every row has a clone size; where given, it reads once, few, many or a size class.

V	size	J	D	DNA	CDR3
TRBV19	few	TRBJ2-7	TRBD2	TGTGCCAGTAGTATCGGGACTAGCGGGAGATACGAGCAGTACTTC	CASSIGTSGRYEQYF
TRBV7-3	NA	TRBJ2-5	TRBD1	TGTGCCAGCAGCCAAACCGGGACAGTCGAGACCCAGTACTTC	CASSQTGTVETQYF
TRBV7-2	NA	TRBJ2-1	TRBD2	TGTGCCAGCAGCCCACGGGCGGGAGGGCCGTACAATGAGCAGTTCTTC	CASSPRAGGPYNEQFF
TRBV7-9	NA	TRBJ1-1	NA	TGTGCCAGCAGCTTATCGGGTTCTGCTTTCTTT	CASSLSGSAFF
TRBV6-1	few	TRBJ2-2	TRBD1	TGTGCCAGCAAAACAGGGGGGAACACCGGGGAGCTGTTTTTT	CASKTGGNTGELFF
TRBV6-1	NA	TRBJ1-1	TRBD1	TGTGCCAGCAGGCAGAGACAGGGTAGGAGATCAGCTTTCTTT	CASRQRQGRRSAFF
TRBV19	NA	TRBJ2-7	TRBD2	TGTGCCAGTAGTATAGCGGGGGGTTACGAGCAGTACTTC	CASSIAGGYEQYF
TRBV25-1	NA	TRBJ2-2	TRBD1	TGTGCCAGCAGTGATCGGACAGGGGGCTCGGCCGGGGAGCTGTTTTTT	CASSDRTGGSAGELFF
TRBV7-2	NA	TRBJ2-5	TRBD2	TGTGCCAGCAGCTTTACTAGCGGGAGAGGTGGGCGAGAGACCCAGTACTTC	CASSFTSGRGGRETQYF
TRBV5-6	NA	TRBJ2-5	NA	TGTGCCAGCAGCTTACTGGAAGAGACCCAGTACTTC	CASSLLEETQYF
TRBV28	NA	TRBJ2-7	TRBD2	TGTGCCAGCAGTCCCCTAGCGGGAGTGGCCTACGAGCAGTACTTC	CASSPLAGVAYEQYF
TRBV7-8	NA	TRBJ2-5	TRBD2	TGTGCCAGCAGCTTTAGAGCGGGAGGGGTTTGGGAGACCCAGTACTTC	CASSFRAGGVWETQYF
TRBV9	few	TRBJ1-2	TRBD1	TGTGCCAGCAGCGGGGGGGGGACAGGGGGCCACTATGGCTACACCTTC	CASSGGGTGGHYGYTF
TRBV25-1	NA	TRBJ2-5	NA	TGTGCCAGCTTAGACAGGAGTGGTGGAGAGACCCAGTACTTC	CASLDRSGGETQYF
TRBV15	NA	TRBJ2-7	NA	TGTGCCACCAGCAGCCCGCGGCACTCAAGATACGAGCAGTACTTC	CATSSPRHSRYEQYF
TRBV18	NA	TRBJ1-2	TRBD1	TGTGCCAGCTCACCATCCGCTCCGGGACAGGGAGGTGGCTACACCTTC	CASSPSAPGQGGGYTF
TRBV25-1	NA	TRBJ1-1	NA	TGTGCCAGCAGTGCGGAACAGGGACCGAACACTGAAGCTTTCTTT	CASSAEQGPNTEAFF
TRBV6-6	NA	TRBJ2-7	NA	TGTGCCAGCGAATCGGCTGCGGGAAACTACGAGCAGTACTTC	CASESAAGNYEQYF
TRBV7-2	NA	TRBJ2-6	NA	TGTGCCAGCAGCCTAGCTTACCTTAGCTCTGGGGCCAACGTCCTGACTTTC	CASSLAYLSSGANVLTF
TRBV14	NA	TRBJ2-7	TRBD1	TGTGCCAGCAGTCTGTACGGGACAGCCTACGAGCAGTACTTC	CASSLYGTAYEQYF
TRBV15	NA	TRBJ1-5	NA	TGTGCCACCAGCACCAGGGGTTCGGGCAATCAGCCCCAGCATTTT	CATSTRGSGNQPQHF
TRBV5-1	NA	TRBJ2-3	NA	TGCGCCAGCAGCTTGCGGGGTAGCACAGATACGCAGTATTTT	CASSLRGSTDTQYF
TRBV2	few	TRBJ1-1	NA	TGTGCCAGCAGCCCTATCGGGGGGGGCACTGAAGCTTTCTTT	CASSPIGGGTEAFF
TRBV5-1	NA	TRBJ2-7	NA	TGCGCCAGCAGCTTGGCCACTTCCTACGAGCAGTACTTC	CASSLATSYEQYF
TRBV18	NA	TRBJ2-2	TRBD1	TGTGCCAGCTCACCAGACAGGGCATTGGGGGAGCTGTTTTTT	CASSPDRALGELFF
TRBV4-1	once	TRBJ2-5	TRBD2	TGCGCCAGCAGCCAAGATCCCCGGCTAGCGGGGGCCTCTGAGACCCAGTACTTC	CASSQDPRLAGASETQYF
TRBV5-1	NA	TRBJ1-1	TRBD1	TGCGTCAGCAGCCCCGGACAGGGGTGGGCGGCTTTCTTT	CVSSPGQGWAAFF